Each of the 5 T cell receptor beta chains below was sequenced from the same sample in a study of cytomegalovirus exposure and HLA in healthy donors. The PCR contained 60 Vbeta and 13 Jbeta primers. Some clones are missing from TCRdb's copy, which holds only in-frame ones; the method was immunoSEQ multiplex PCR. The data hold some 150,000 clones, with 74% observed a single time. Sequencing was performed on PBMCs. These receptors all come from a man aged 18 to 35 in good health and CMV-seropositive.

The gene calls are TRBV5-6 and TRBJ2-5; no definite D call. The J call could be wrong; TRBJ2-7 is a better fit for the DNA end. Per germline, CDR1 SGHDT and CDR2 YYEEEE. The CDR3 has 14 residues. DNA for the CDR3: TGTGCCAGCAGCTTGGGAGGAGCGACCTACGAGCAGTACTTC. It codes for CASSLGGATYEQYF.

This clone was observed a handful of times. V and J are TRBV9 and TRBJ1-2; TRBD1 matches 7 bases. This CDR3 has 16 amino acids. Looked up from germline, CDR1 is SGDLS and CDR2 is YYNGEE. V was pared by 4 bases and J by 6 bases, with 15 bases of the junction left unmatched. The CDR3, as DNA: TGTGCCAGCAGCCCATGGGGCGGGGCAGGGGGAGATGGCTACACCTTC. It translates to CASSPWGGAGGDGYTF.

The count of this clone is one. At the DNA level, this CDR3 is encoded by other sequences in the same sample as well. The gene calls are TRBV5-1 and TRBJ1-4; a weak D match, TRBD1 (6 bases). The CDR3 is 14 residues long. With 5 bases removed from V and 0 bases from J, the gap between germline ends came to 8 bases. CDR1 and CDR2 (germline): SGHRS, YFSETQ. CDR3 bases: TGCGCCAGCAGTTCAGGGGCAACTAATGAAAAACTGTTTTTT. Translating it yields CASSSGATNEKLFF.

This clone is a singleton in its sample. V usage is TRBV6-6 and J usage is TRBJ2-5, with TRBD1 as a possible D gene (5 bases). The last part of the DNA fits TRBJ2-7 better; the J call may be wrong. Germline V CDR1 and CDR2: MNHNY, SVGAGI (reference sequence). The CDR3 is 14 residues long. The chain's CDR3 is CASTKTAYSYEQYF. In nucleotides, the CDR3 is TGTGCCAGCACTAAGACAGCTTACTCCTACGAGCAGTACTTC.

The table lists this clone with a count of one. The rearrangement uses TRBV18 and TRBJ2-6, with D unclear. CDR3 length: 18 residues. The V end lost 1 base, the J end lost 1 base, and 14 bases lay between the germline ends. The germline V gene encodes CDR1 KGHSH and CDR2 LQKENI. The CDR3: CASSPRAIRVSGANVLTF. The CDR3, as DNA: TGTGCCAGCTCACCACGAGCGATTCGGGTGTCTGGGGCCAACGTCCTGACTTTC.